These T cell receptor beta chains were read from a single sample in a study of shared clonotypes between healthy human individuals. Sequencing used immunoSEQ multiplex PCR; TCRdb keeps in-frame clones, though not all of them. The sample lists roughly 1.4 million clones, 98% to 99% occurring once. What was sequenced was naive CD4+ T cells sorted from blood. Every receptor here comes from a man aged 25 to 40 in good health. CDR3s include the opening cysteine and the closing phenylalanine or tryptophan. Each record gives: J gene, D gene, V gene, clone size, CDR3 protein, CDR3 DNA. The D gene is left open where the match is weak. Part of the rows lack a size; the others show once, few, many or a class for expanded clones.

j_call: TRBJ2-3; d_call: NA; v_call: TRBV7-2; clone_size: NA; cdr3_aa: CASRLQGTSTDTQYF; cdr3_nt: TGTGCCAGCAGACTACAGGGAACTAGCACAGATACGCAGTATTTT
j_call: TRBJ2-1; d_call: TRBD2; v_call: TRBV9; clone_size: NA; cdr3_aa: CASSEPRSGRRGEQFF; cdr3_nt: TGTGCCAGCAGCGAGCCTCGGAGCGGGAGAAGGGGTGAGCAGTTCTTC
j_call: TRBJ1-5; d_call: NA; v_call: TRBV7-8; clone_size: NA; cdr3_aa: CASSPSVNQPQHF; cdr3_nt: TGTGCCAGCAGCCCCAGCGTCAATCAGCCCCAGCATTTT
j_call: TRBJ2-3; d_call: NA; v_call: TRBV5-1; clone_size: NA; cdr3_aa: CASSLGGFRAVSTDTQYF; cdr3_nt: TGCGCCAGCAGCTTGGGTGGGTTCCGGGCGGTCAGCACAGATACGCAGTATTTT
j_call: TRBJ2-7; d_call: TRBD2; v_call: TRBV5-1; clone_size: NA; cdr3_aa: CASSPGVAGLYEQYF; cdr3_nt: TGCGCCAGCAGCCCCGGGGTAGCGGGGTTATACGAGCAGTACTTC
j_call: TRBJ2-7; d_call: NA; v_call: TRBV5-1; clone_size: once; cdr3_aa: CASSSTSDYEQYF; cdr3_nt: TGCGCCAGCAGCTCTACTTCAGACTACGAGCAGTACTTC
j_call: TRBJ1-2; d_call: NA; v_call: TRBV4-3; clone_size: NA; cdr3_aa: CASSQLVAGPSMGYTF; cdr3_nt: TGCGCCAGCAGCCAACTAGTTGCAGGGCCCTCGATGGGCTACACCTTC
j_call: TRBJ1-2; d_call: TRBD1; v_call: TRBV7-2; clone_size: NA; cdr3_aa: CASTRTGGDSYGYTF; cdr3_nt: TGTGCCAGCACCCGGACAGGGGGCGATTCCTATGGCTACACCTTC
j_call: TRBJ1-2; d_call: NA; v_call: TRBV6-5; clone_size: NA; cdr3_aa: CASSLGEPWDYGYTF; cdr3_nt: TGTGCCAGCAGCCTGGGGGAACCTTGGGACTATGGCTACACCTTC
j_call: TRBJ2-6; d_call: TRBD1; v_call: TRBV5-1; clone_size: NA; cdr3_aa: CASSLYGQGLVSGANVLTF; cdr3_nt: TGCGCCAGCAGCCTATACGGACAGGGACTTGTGTCTGGGGCCAACGTCCTGACTTTC
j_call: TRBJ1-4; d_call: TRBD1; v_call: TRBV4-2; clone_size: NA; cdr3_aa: CASSQARGTGEKLFF; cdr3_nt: TGTGCCAGCAGCCAAGCCCGTGGGACAGGGGAAAAACTGTTTTTT
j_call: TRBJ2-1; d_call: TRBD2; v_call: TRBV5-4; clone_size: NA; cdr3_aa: CASSLAMGGPRDEQFF; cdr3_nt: TGTGCCAGCAGCTTGGCTATGGGAGGGCCTCGGGATGAGCAGTTCTTC
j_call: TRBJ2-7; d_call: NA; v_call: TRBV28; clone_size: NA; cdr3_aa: CATLGTTYEQYF; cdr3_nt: TGTGCCACCCTAGGGACCACCTACGAGCAGTACTTC
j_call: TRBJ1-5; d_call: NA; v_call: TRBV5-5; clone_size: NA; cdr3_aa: CASSLDHQPQHF; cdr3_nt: TGTGCCAGCAGCTTGGACCATCAGCCCCAGCATTTT